The clone carrying this T cell receptor beta chain appeared once. Its target is not known. This sample is part of a study of STAT3 mutations in large granular lymphocyte leukemia. Study-wide results and caveats: At least one immunodominant TCR beta clonotype appeared in every T-cell large granular lymphocyte leukemia patient. In some patients, a small highly pathogenic clone possibly went undetected. In several patients, dominant TCR clone burden exceeded STAT3 mutant burden.

Assay used: immunoSEQ multiplex PCR; TCRdb lists only in-frame clones, some missing. The sample includes 35,000 or so clones, around nine tenths of them seen just once. The CDR3 covers 14 residues. Germline V lookup: CDR1 SGHNT, CDR2 YENEEA. Trimming left V 4 bases short and J 9 bases short, with 15 bases between. This TCR was recovered from a human donor with T large granular lymphocyte leukemia. Some clones in this sample may be carry-over from other donors' samples. Sequenced material: PBMCs. The J gene is TRBJ2-2, the V gene TRBV11-3, with D possibly being TRBD1 or TRBD2 (5 bases each). CDR3 in DNA: TGTGCCAGCAGCTCCGGAGGCAGGGACCGGGAGCTGTTTTTT. It codes for CASSSGGRDRELFF.